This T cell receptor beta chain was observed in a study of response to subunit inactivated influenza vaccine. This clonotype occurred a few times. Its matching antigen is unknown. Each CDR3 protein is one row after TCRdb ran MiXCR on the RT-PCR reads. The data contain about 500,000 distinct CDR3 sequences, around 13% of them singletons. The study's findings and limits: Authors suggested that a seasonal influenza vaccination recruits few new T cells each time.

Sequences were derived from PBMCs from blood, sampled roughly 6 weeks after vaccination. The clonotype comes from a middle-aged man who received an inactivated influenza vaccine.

CDR3: CASSPPERVTDTQYF. For the CDR3, the DNA is TGTGCCAGCAGCCCACCTGAGCGGGTAACAGATACGCAGTATTTT. V is TRBV7-9 and J is TRBJ2-3, with D perhaps matching TRBD2 (6 bases). The CDR3 sequence is 15 residues long. Trimming removed 5 bases from V and 3 bases from J, with 15 bases in between. In germline, CDR1 is SEHNR, CDR2 FQNEAQ (reference sequence).